This T cell receptor beta chain was recorded in a study of T cells in Graves' hyperthyroidism and ophthalmopathy. RNA transcripts were the template for amplifying TCR beta CDR3 regions. A first-round RT-PCR of the TCR CDR3 used the HTBI primer set. TCRdb processed the multiplex PCR reads anew with MiXCR; each CDR3 protein has one entry. This table holds around 400,000 distinct CDR3 sequences, roughly 13% found once. Newly diagnosed hyperthyroidism patients aged 18 to 65 years had disease lasting under 2 months. In its sample, this clonotype was seen many times. There are 14 residues in the CDR3. Trimming at V came to 7 bases and at J to 4 bases, leaving 5 bases not matched to a gene. CDR1 and CDR2 from the germline V gene are MNHNS and SASEGT.

Material for sequencing was blood. The source is a woman aged 18-35 years with Graves' hyperthyroidism. J is TRBJ1-3 and V is TRBV6-1; 9 bases line up with TRBD1. The CDR3 sequence: CASIGTGRGNTIYF. The CDR3, as DNA: TGTGCCAGCATCGGGACAGGGAGAGGAAACACCATATATTTT.